What follows are 2 T cell receptor beta chains derived from one specimen sequenced in a study of PD-1 blockade in classical Hodgkin lymphoma. Libraries were prepared by immunoSEQ multiplex PCR; TCRdb keeps only in-frame clonotypes and omits some of them. The sample yields 14,000 to 15,000 clones, around 82% seen once. Following autologous stem cell transplantation, relapse occurred in every patient, and exposure to brentuximab vedotin varied. Sequenced here: peripheral blood mononuclear cells (PBMCs), sampled before the second cycle of nivolumab. The receptors originated from a human donor with classical Hodgkin lymphoma.

This clone was observed a few times. CDR3 region: CASSLSASTYEQYF. CDR3 in DNA: TGTGCCAGCAGCTTATCCGCCAGCACCTACGAGCAGTACTTC. The V call is TRBV7-9, the J call TRBJ2-7; no clear D. This CDR3 has 14 residues. The V gene's germline CDR1 is SEHNR and CDR2 FQNEAQ (reference sequence). Trimming cost V 2 bases and J 2 bases, with 10 bases left between them.

The chain carries TRBV21-1 and TRBJ1-1; TRBD1 is taken as the D call from the table, unchecked against the DNA. TRBV21-1 is deemed a pseudogene. The CDR3 contains 15 residues. The CDR3 sequence: CASSRREGDNTEAFF. The CDR3 DNA reads TGTGCCAGCAGCAGGCGCGAAGGGGATAACACTGAAGCTTTCTTT.